This TCR beta chain was captured by sequencing in a study of immune reconstitution after stem cell transplant in scleroderma (dated by TCRdb to 2016 to 2017). This clonotype is assessed as medium-sized (0.01 to 0.1%). The antigen it binds to is not known. No base quality values were provided; no much bigger clone lies one nucleotide off. The method was RT-PCR. The data were produced on an Illumina MiSeq. Clones were called with MiXCR by TCRdb after fastp trimmed the public reads at Q25, and only in-frame beta chains were retained. Every CDR3 protein is listed once, alongside the most common genes and DNA of its rows. The sample table shows about 5,600 distinct CDR3 sequences, and less than 9.5% are seen once. Around 10% of the sample goes to the ten largest clones. The CDR3 runs 17 residues from the cysteine to the phenylalanine. Kept here is only the CDR3 DNA, which spans 51 bases and is read in frame from base 1. The germline V gene encodes CDR1 DFQATT and CDR2 SNEGSKA (reference sequence). The junction shows trimming of 0 bases on V and 4 bases on J, and the gene matches do not reach 9 bases of it.

Recombination connected TRBV20-1 to TRBJ1-4; TRBD1 agrees with 9 junctional bases. Sampling took place before or after autologous hematopoietic stem cell transplantation (not recorded which). This TCR came from a male donor with systemic sclerosis. The CDR3 region reads CSARDRKGQGFNEKLFF. DNA sequence: TGCAGTGCTAGAGATCGGAAGGGACAGGGATTTAATGAAAAACTGTTTTTT.